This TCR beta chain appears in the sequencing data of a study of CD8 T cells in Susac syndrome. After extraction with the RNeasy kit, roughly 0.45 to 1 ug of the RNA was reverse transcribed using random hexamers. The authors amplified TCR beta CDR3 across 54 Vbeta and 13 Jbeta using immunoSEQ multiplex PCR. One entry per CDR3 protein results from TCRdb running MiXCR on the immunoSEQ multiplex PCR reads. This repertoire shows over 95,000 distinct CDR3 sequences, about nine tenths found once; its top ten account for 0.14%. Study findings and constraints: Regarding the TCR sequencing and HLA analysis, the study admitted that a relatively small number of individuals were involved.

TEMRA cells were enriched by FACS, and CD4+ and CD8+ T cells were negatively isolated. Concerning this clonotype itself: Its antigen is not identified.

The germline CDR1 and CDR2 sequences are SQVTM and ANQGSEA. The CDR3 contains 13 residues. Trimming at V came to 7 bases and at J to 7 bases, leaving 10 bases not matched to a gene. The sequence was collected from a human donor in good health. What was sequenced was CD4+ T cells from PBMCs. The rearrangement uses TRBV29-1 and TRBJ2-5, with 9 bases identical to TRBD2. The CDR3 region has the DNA TGCAGCGGGAGAGCGGGGGGCTGGGTGACCCAGTACTTC. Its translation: CSGRAGGWVTQYF.